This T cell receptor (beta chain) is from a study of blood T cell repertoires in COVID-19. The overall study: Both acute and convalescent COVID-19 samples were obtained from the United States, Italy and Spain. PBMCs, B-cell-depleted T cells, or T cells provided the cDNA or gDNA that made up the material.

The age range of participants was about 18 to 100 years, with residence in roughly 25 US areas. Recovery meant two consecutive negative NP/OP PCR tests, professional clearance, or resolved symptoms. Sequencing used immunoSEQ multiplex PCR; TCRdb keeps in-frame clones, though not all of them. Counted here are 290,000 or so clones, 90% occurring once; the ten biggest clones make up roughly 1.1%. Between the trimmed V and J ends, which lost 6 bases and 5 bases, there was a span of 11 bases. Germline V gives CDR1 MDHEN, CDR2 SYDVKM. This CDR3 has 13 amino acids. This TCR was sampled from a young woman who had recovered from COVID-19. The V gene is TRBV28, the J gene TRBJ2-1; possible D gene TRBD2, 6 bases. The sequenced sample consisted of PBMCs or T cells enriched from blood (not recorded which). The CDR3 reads CASRTGGNNEQFF. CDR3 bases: TGTGCCAGCAGGACCGGGGGAAACAATGAGCAGTTCTTC.